This TCR beta chain is drawn from a study of T-cell reconstitution after alpha-beta-depleted transplantation in children. Findings and caveats of the study: There were reportedly several hundred expanded graft clones from which alpha-beta T cells came about two months after transplant. Diversity of TCRbeta at day 60 was high in some patients, arising from surviving recipient T cells and thymic progenitors. Once a year had passed after transplant, T-cell counts and diversity came mostly from newly produced T cells.

V lost 3 bases and J 6 bases, leaving 9 bases between the germline ends. This CDR3 comprises 13 residues. Preparation of the TCRbeta library was carried out with unique molecular identifiers. Via MiXCR, TCRdb re-called the PCR reads, giving one row per CDR3 protein. The sample holds about 300,000 distinct CDR3 sequences, 10% seen once. In this sample, this clonotype turned up many times. The antigen remains undetermined. This TCR was recovered from a boy younger than two with acute myeloid leukemia, due to receive a stem cell transplant. The rearrangement uses TRBV12-3 or TRBV12-4 and TRBJ1-5; D gene unclear. Sequencing used PBMCs, obtained before TCRalphabeta/CD19-depleted stem cell transplant. The CDR3 reads CASSFSLGQPQHF. The CDR3 coding sequence is TGTGCCAGCAGTTTTTCCCTGGGTCAGCCCCAGCATTTT.